The clone carrying this T cell receptor (beta chain) was picked up one time. The CDR3 totals 16 residues. The V gene lost 2 bases and the J gene lost 3 bases, with 16 bases spanning the gap. Germline lookup yields CDR1 MNHNS and CDR2 SASEGT. This record belongs to a study of T cell responses to AZD1222 COVID-19 vaccine. Produced via immunoSEQ multiplex PCR; TCRdb's table is partial and in-frame only. The sample holds 86,000 or so clones; roughly 90% are singletons and the top ten take 6.9%. Specimen: peripheral blood, collected 28 days after the second AZD1222 dose. The TCR originated in an adult who received the AZD1222 COVID-19 vaccine. This sequence joins TRBV6-1 and TRBJ1-1; D perhaps matches TRBD1 (6 bases). The CDR3 DNA reads TGTGCCAGCAGTGAATCGTTTTGGGGGGCAGACACTGAAGCTTTCTTT. Protein product: CASSESFWGADTEAFF.